This TCR beta chain was captured by sequencing in a study of T cell repertoires in cytomegalovirus infection. Study-wide findings and caveats: Summed public TCR beta family frequency identified CMV carriers bearing the relevant HLA.

This clonotype has a handful of counts. Antigen: not known. Germline V gives CDR1 KGHSH, CDR2 LQKENI. The CDR3 loop spans 14 amino acids. Trimming cost V 3 bases and J 1 base, with 9 bases left between them. TCRdb reprocessed the reads with MiXCR, giving one entry per CDR3 protein. The table has nearly 450,000 distinct CDR3 sequences, 25% to 40% seen once; the top ten hold roughly 13%. Material: PBMCs. The origin of this receptor is a human donor in good health (CMV status not recorded). Some clones in this sample may be carry-over from other donors' samples. This chain uses TRBV18 with TRBJ1-1; D unresolved. CDR3 sequence reads: CASSPSARNTEAFF. The DNA of the CDR3 is TGTGCCAGCTCACCCAGCGCAAGGAACACTGAAGCTTTCTTT.